This TCR beta chain is from a study of T-cell memory formation after mild COVID-19. At the level of the study: In these data, TCR clusters were largely donor specific. Study results and caveats: Researchers could not confirm that second-wave clones peaking on day 37 targeted SARS-CoV-2.

TCRdb used MiXCR to reprocess the 5' RACE reads, holding one entry per CDR3 protein. The sample has about 180,000 distinct CDR3 sequences; 16% are singletons. This clonotype was seen ten or more times. The antigen remains unidentified. CDR3 length equals 14 residues. The junction had 6 bases not matched to a gene; V was cut back by 6 bases and J by 3 bases. The TCR sequence derives from an adult woman who had mild COVID-19 (a few samples of this study predate the infection). Cell type and time point are not known. The sequenced material came from PBMCs or a T cell subset sorted from them (not recorded which). The chain uses TRBV12-3 or TRBV12-4 and TRBJ2-7, with 9 bases that match TRBD2. DNA of the CDR3: TGTGCCAGCAGCCGACTAGCGGCGCTCTACGAGCAGTACTTC. Translation: CASSRLAALYEQYF.